The 20 T cell receptor beta chains below were found in one sample sequenced in a study of shared clonotypes between healthy human individuals (dated by TCRdb to about 2020). The method was the immunoSEQ multiplex PCR assay. TCRdb took this table from immuneACCESS and kept in-frame rearrangements with V and J called. Such tables lack part of the clones; where checked against another copy, unresolved V genes explain under half of the gap, and the rest is unexplained. The sample yields some 2,500,000 clones; 85% to 95% were counted once. The top ten clones comprise about 0.41% of the sample. Input material: naive CD4+ T cells from PBMCs. Interpreted using the paper, the cell subset or site label stands for: CD45RA+ positively selected. The receptors shown here come from a man between 18 and 35 years old in good health. Some clones in this sample may be carry-over from other donors' samples.

This chain uses TRBV6-6 with TRBJ2-1; weak D call: TRBD1 (6 bases). Looked up from germline, CDR1 is MNHNY and CDR2 is SVGAGI (reference sequence). The CDR3 consists of 14 residues. Trimming left V 2 bases short and J 5 bases short, with 10 bases between. In DNA, the CDR3 is TGTGCCAGCAGTTACGGTGGGGGCAACAATGAGCAGTTCTTC. Its translation is CASSYGGGNNEQFF.

V gene TRBV10-3 combines with J gene TRBJ2-7; TRBD2 might be the D (6 bases). CDR1 is ENHRY and CDR2 is SYGVKD in the germline V gene. The CDR3 runs 13 residues. V was shortened by 6 bases and J by 6 bases, with 15 bases between the two germline ends. CDR3 DNA: TGTGCCATCAGGGTCGGCGGGAATCTCGAGCAGTACTTC. The encoded protein is CAIRVGGNLEQYF.

The chain couples TRBV27 to TRBJ2-5; D possibly uses TRBD1 or TRBD2 (6 bases each). The CDR3 length is 16 residues. Germline V gives CDR1 MNHEY, CDR2 SMNVEV (reference sequence). V was trimmed by 2 bases and J by 4 bases, leaving 17 bases between them. This CDR3 is CASSLAERGVPETQYF. Written as DNA, the CDR3 is TGTGCCAGCAGTTTAGCGGAGAGGGGGGTCCCAGAGACCCAGTACTTC.

The chain recombines TRBV18 with TRBJ2-7, with unresolved D. The V gene's germline CDR1 is KGHSH and CDR2 LQKENI. The V end lost 2 bases, the J end lost 3 bases, and 8 bases lay between the germline ends. This CDR3 comprises 13 residues. The CDR3 reads CASSPVGDYEQYF. The DNA for the CDR3 is TGTGCCAGCTCACCAGTTGGTGACTACGAGCAGTACTTC.

The V and J genes are TRBV7-9 and TRBJ1-4; perhaps TRBD1 as D (5 bases). Germline V lookup: CDR1 SEHNR, CDR2 FQNEAQ (reference sequence). The CDR3 is 14 residues long. V was pared by 4 bases and J by 8 bases, with 14 bases between. This chain's CDR3 is CASSSQGPSEKLFF. The CDR3 coding sequence is TGTGCCAGCAGCTCGCAGGGTCCCTCGGAAAAACTGTTTTTT.

The chain uses TRBV5-1 and TRBJ2-1, with 12 bases matching TRBD2. Trimming took 4 bases from V and 7 from J; bases not matched to a gene: 9. The CDR3 spans 16 residues. CDR1 and CDR2 (germline): SGHRS, YFSETQ. Written as DNA, the CDR3 is TGCGCCAGCAGCATACCTAGCGGGAGGGCAGGGAATGAGCAGTTCTTC. Protein product: CASSIPSGRAGNEQFF.

The genes are TRBV5-1 and TRBJ1-2; 9 bases align to TRBD1. The V and J ends lost 0 bases and 4 bases, in that order; junction bases with no gene match: 7. CDR3 length equals 16 residues. CDR1 is SGHRS and CDR2 is YFSETQ in the germline V gene. The CDR3 loop reads CASSLGPATGGYGYTF. DNA for the CDR3: TGCGCCAGCAGCTTGGGCCCCGCGACAGGGGGCTATGGCTACACCTTC.

The chain is built from TRBV30 and TRBJ2-3; 8 bases are shared with TRBD2. The V segment lost 1 base and the J segment 0 bases; nucleotides outside the gene matches: 3. In germline, CDR1 is GTSNPN, CDR2 SVGIG (reference sequence). The CDR3 extends over 15 amino acids. The CDR3 protein is CAWSELAASTDTQYF. CDR3 DNA: TGTGCCTGGAGTGAACTAGCGGCTAGCACAGATACGCAGTATTTT.

The genes are TRBV9 and TRBJ2-3; possibly TRBD2 for D (5 bases). Germline values: CDR1 SGDLS, CDR2 YYNGEE. This CDR3 spans 16 amino acids. Between the trimmed V and J ends, which lost 5 bases and 6 bases, there was a span of 22 bases. CDR3 sequence (DNA): TGTGCCAGCAGTGCGAATTCTTTAGGGAGTTTGGATACGCAGTATTTT. Translation: CASSANSLGSLDTQYF.

The rearrangement uses TRBV7-2 and TRBJ1-2, with no clear D. The V end was cut by 6 bases, the J end by 3 bases, with 14 bases between. There are 14 residues in the CDR3. In germline, CDR1 is SGHTA, CDR2 FQGNSA. CDR3 sequence (DNA): TGTGCCAGCAGACCCTCAACCGACCACTATGGCTACACCTTC. Translated: CASRPSTDHYGYTF.

This sequence joins TRBV6-1 and TRBJ1-5; D is uncertain. This CDR3 spans 14 amino acids. Trimming cost V 2 bases and J 6 bases, with 11 bases left between them. CDR1 and CDR2 (germline): MNHNS, SASEGT. The CDR3 bases are TGTGCCAGCAGTGAAACCTCCAGAGGTCAGCCCCAGCATTTT. This codes for CASSETSRGQPQHF.

The genes are TRBV4-2 and TRBJ2-2; 10 nucleotides match TRBD1. The CDR3 has 16 residues. Germline CDR1 and CDR2: LGHNA and YNFKEQ. Trimming at V came to 5 bases and at J to 3 bases, leaving 6 bases not matched to a gene. The CDR3 coding sequence is TGTGCCAGCAGCTATGGACAGGGGGACGACACCGGGGAGCTGTTTTTT. The encoded protein is CASSYGQGDDTGELFF.

This chain links TRBV7-9 with TRBJ1-2, with a weak D call TRBD1 (5 bases). Germline V lookup: CDR1 SEHNR, CDR2 FQNEAQ (reference sequence). The CDR3 has 14 amino acids. The ends were cut back, 2 bases at V and 3 bases at J, with 10 bases in the middle. The CDR3 bases are TGTGCCAGCAGCTTATTGGGCAGGGACTATGGCTACACCTTC. It codes for CASSLLGRDYGYTF.

This chain uses TRBV7-9 with TRBJ2-2; D gene unclear. The CDR3 has 14 residues. With 4 bases removed from V and 4 bases from J, the gap between germline ends came to 10 bases. Germline loops: CDR1 SEHNR, CDR2 FQNEAQ (reference sequence). CDR3 residues: CASSSRLITGELFF. CDR3 sequence (DNA): TGTGCCAGCAGCTCCCGACTTATCACCGGGGAGCTGTTTTTT.

This chain's CDR3 is CASSLTPPRGEQFF. The CDR3 DNA reads TGCGCCAGCAGCCTCACCCCTCCCCGCGGTGAGCAGTTCTTC. The rearrangement uses TRBV5-1 and TRBJ2-1, with unresolved D. Trimming pared 4 bases from V and 9 bases from J, leaving 17 bases between. This CDR3 contains 14 residues. Germline CDR1 is SGHRS and CDR2 is YFSETQ.

J is TRBJ1-4 and V is TRBV9, with 9 bases aligning to TRBD1. Germline V gives CDR1 SGDLS, CDR2 YYNGEE. V lost 0 bases, J lost 8 bases, and 8 bases stayed unmatched. This CDR3 comprises 16 residues. CDR3 sequence (DNA): TGTGCCAGCAGCGTAGGCCCCGGGACAGGGATCGAAAAACTGTTTTTT. The encoded protein is CASSVGPGTGIEKLFF.

V and J are TRBV18 and TRBJ2-5, with 10 positions matching TRBD1. The CDR3 has 16 amino acids. Per the germline V gene, CDR1 is KGHSH and CDR2 is LQKENI. The V gene end was trimmed by 3 bases and the J gene end by 4 bases; junction bases not matched to a gene: 8. This chain's CDR3 is CASSPTGQGTGETQYF. Written as DNA, the CDR3 is TGTGCCAGCTCACCGACGGGACAGGGGACCGGAGAGACCCAGTACTTC.

This rearrangement joins TRBV12-1 to TRBJ2-7; the table's D call, TRBD2, has no DNA check behind it. TRBV12-1 is termed a pseudogene. The CDR3 spans 15 residues. The CDR3 reads CASSLGLAEPYEQYF. The CDR3, as DNA: TGTGCCAGCAGCTTAGGACTAGCGGAACCCTACGAGCAGTACTTC.

V and J are TRBV28 and TRBJ1-2, with a possible D match to TRBD1 (5 bases). The germline V gene has CDR1 MDHEN and CDR2 SYDVKM. The CDR3 has 15 residues. Deletions cut 2 bases from V and 4 bases from J, with 14 bases between. CDR3 sequence: CASSLAGPLVYGYTF. The CDR3 region has the DNA TGTGCCAGCAGTTTAGCGGGGCCCCTAGTCTATGGCTACACCTTC.

V usage is TRBV6-1 and J usage is TRBJ2-7, with D maybe TRBD2 (6 bases). The CDR3 runs 13 residues. CDR1 MNHNS and CDR2 SASEGT come from the germline V gene. V gave up 8 bases and J gave up 1 base, with 12 bases separating them. The CDR3 DNA reads TGTGCCAGCGGCCGGGGGAGGTCCTACGAGCAGTACTTC. It is translated as CASGRGRSYEQYF.